The clone carrying this TCR beta chain has more than one count but fewer than ten. Antigen unknown. The data are from a study of beta chain features in type 1 diabetes. Sequencing targeted expressed TCRB transcripts, as all isolated RNA had been reverse transcribed. The protocol was immunoSEQ multiplex PCR, while the TCRdb copy is restricted to in-frame clones and leaves out a portion. In the table there are about 620,000 clones, roughly a sixth of which are singletons. Germline trimming cut 4 bases from V and 0 bases from J; bases unmatched to any gene: 4. In germline, CDR1 is LNHDA, CDR2 SQIVND (reference sequence). There are 16 residues in the CDR3. Study-wide points: A pattern of fewer insertions and more deletions at VDJ junctions was seen in type 1 diabetes patients.

This chain joins TRBV19 and TRBJ1-3, with 9 bases identical to TRBD1. The sequence came from a young man in good health. The specimen was naive CD4+ T cells from blood. CDR3: CASSSPGQGSGNTIYF. CDR3 coding DNA: TGTGCCAGTAGTAGCCCGGGACAGGGCTCTGGAAACACCATATATTTT.